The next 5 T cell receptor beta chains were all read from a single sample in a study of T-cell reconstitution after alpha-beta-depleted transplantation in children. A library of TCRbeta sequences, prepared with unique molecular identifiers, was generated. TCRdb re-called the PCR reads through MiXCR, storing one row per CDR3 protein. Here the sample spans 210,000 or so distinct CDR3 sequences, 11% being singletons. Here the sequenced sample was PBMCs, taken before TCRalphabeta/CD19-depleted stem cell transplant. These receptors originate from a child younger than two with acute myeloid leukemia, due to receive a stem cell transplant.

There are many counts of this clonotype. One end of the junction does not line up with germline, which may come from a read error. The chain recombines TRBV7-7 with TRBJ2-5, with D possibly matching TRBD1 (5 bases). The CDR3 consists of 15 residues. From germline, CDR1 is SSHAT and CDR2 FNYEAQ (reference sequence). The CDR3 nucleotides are TGTGCTAGCAGCCGGGCCCTAGGGGATCAAGAGACCCAGTACTTC. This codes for CASSRALGDQETQYF.

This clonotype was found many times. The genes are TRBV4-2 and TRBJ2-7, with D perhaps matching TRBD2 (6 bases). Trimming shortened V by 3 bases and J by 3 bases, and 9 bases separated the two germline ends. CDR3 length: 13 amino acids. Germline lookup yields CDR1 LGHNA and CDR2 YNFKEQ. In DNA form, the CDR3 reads TGTGCCAGCAGCCACATTAGCGGCTACGAGCAGTACTTC. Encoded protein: CASSHISGYEQYF.

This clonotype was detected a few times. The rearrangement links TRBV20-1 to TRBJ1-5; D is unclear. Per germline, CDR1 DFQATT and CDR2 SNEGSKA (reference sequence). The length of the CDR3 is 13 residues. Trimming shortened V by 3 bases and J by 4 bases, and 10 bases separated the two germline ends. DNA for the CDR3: TGCAGTGCTAGTAGGCCTGGGAATCAGCCCCAGCATTTT. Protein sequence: CSASRPGNQPQHF.

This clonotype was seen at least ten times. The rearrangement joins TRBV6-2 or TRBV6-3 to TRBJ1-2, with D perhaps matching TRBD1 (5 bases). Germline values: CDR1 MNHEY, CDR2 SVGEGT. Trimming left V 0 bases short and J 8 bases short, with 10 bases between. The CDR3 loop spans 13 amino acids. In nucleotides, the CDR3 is TGTGCCAGCAGTTACTCGCAGGGTAGGGGCTACACCTTC. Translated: CASSYSQGRGYTF.

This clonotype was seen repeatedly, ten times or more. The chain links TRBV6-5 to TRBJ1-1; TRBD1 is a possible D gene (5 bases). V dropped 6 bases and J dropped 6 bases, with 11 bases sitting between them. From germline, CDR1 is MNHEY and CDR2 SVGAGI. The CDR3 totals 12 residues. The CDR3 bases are TGTGCCAGCAGCCCTTCGACAGCTGAAGCTTTCTTT. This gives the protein CASSPSTAEAFF.